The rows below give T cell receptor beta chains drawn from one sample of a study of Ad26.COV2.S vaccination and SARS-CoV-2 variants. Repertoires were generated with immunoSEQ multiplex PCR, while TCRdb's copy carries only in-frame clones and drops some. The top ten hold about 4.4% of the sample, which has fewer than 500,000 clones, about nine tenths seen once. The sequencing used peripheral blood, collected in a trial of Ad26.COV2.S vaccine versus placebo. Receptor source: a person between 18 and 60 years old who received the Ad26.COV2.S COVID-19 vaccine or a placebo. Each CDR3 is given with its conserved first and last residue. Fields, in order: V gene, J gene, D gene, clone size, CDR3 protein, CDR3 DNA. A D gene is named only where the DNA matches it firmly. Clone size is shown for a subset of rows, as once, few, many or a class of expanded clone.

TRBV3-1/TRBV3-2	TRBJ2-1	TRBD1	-	CASSQETGLGGGLGDRGHEQFF	TGTGCCAGCAGCCAAGAAACGGGCCTGGGCGGGGGCTTGGGGGACAGGGGCCATGAGCAGTTCTTC
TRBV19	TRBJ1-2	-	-	CASSKAPRGTNYGYTF	TGTGCCAGTAGTAAAGCCCCACGTGGGACAAACTATGGCTACACCTTC
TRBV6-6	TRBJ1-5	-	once	CASSYSRGEGNQPQHF	TGTGCCAGCAGTTACTCCCGAGGAGAGGGCAATCAGCCCCAGCATTTT
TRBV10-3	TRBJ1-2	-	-	CAISVVSGEYGYTF	TGTGCCATCAGTGTCGTGTCAGGGGAATATGGCTACACCTTC
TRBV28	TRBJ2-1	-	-	CASSLTGLYNEQFF	TGTGCCAGCAGTCTTACCGGACTGTACAATGAGCAGTTCTTC
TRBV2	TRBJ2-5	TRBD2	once	CASSEGLAGVNQETQYF	TGTGCCAGCAGTGAAGGGCTAGCGGGAGTCAACCAAGAGACCCAGTACTTC
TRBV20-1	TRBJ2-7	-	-	CSASPLDSYEQYF	TGCAGTGCTAGTCCCTTAGATTCCTACGAGCAGTACTTC
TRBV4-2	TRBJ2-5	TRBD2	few	CASSQAVAGGSETQYF	TGTGCCAGCAGCCAAGCAGTAGCGGGAGGGTCAGAGACCCAGTACTTC
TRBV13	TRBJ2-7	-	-	CASSSLGSREQYF	TGTGCCAGCAGCTCCCTCGGGAGCCGCGAGCAGTACTTC
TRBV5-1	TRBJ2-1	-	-	CASSLVGGHFHNEQFF	TGCGCCAGCAGCTTGGTGGGGGGGCACTTCCACAATGAGCAGTTCTTC
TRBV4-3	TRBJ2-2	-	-	CASSLLTGDTGELFF	TGCGCCAGCAGCCTCTTGACGGGGGACACCGGGGAGCTGTTTTTT
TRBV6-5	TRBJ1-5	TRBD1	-	CASREGQGIGPQHF	TGTGCCAGCAGAGAGGGACAGGGGATCGGCCCCCAGCATTTT
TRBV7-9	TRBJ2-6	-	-	CASSLGSRTSGSGANVLTF	TGTGCCAGCAGCTTGGGGTCGAGGACCTCAGGCTCTGGGGCCAACGTCCTGACTTTC
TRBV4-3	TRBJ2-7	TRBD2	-	CASSQGLAGVPYEQYF	TGCGCCAGCAGCCAAGGACTAGCGGGAGTACCCTACGAGCAGTACTTC
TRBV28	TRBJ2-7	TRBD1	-	CASSFVGQGVKDEQYF	TGTGCCAGCAGTTTCGTAGGACAGGGCGTTAAAGACGAGCAGTACTTC
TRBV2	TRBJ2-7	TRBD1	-	CASINRDRAGEQYF	TGTGCCAGCATTAACCGGGACAGGGCGGGGGAGCAGTACTTC
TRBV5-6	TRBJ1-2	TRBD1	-	CASSLRTGSGYTF	TGTGCCAGCAGCCTTCGGACAGGGTCCGGCTACACCTTC
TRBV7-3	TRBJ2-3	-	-	CASNSGQGGSDTQYF	TGTGCCAGCAACAGCGGCCAGGGAGGATCAGATACGCAGTATTTT